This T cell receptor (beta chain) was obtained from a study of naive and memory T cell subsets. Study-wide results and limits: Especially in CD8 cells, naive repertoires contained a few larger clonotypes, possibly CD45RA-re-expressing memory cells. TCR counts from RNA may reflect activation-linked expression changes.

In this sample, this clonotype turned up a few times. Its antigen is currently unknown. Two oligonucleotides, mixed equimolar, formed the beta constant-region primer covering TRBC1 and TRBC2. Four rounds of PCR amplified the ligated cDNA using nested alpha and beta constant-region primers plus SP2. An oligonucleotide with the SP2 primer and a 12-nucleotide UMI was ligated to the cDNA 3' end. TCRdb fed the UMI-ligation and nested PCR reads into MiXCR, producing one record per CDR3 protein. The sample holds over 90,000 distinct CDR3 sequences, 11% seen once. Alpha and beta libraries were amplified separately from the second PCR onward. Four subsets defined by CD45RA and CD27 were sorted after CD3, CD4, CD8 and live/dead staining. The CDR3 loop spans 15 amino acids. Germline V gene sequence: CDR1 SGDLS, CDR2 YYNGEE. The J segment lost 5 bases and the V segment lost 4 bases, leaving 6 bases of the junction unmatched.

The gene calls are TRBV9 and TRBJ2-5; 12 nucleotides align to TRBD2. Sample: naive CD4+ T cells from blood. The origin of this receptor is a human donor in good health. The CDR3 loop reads CASSRSSGRAETQYF. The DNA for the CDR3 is TGTGCCAGCAGCCGCTCTAGCGGGAGGGCCGAGACCCAGTACTTC.